Listed below are T cell receptor beta chains from one sample, sequenced in a study of T cell repertoires in cytomegalovirus infection. TCRdb re-analysed the reads in MiXCR, keeping a single row per CDR3 protein. The sample shows approximately 1,000,000 distinct CDR3 sequences, around a third of them seen only once. These receptors lack a known antigen. Sequences were derived from cultured CD8+ T cells from PBMCs, sampled from culture after CMV antigen stimulation. These receptors were collected from a human donor in good health (CMV status not recorded). Some clones in this sample may be carry-over from other donors' samples. Both conserved end residues are part of each CDR3. Fields, in order: J gene, V gene, clone size, D gene, CDR3 DNA, CDR3 protein. A D gene is named only where the DNA matches it firmly. Only some rows state a clone size, as once, few, many or a class for expanded clones.

j_gene: TRBJ1-3
v_gene: TRBV14
abundance: once
d_gene: .
CDR3nt: TGTGCCAGCAGCCAAGATTTTATGAGCTCTGGAAACACCATATATTTT
CDR3aa: CASSQDFMSSGNTIYF

j_gene: TRBJ2-5
v_gene: TRBV6-2/TRBV6-3
abundance: .
d_gene: .
CDR3nt: TGTGCCAGCAACGACCTGAGAAGAGAAACCCAGTACTTC
CDR3aa: CASNDLRRETQYF

j_gene: TRBJ2-3
v_gene: TRBV10-3
abundance: many
d_gene: .
CDR3nt: TGTGCCATCAGTCCGGAAGACAGTCCAGATACGCAGTATTTT
CDR3aa: CAISPEDSPDTQYF

j_gene: TRBJ2-1
v_gene: TRBV27
abundance: .
d_gene: TRBD2
CDR3nt: TGTGCCAGCAGTTTACCTCCCCCAGTAGCGGGGCTAGGGGATGAGCAGTTCTTC
CDR3aa: CASSLPPPVAGLGDEQFF

j_gene: TRBJ1-5
v_gene: TRBV24-1
abundance: .
d_gene: .
CDR3nt: TGTGCCACCAGTGATAAACAGGGAAACAATCAGCCCCAGCATTTT
CDR3aa: CATSDKQGNNQPQHF

j_gene: TRBJ1-5
v_gene: TRBV19
abundance: few
d_gene: .
CDR3nt: TGTGCCAGTAGTTCGGCACAAAATAGCAATCAGCCCCAGCATTTT
CDR3aa: CASSSAQNSNQPQHF

j_gene: TRBJ1-2
v_gene: TRBV27
abundance: .
d_gene: .
CDR3nt: TGTGCCAGCAGTAAAGGCGGCCGCGGCTACACCTTC
CDR3aa: CASSKGGRGYTF

j_gene: TRBJ1-3
v_gene: TRBV9
abundance: .
d_gene: .
CDR3nt: TGTGCCAGCAGTGATGGGGGCACTGGAAACACCATATATTTT
CDR3aa: CASSDGGTGNTIYF

j_gene: TRBJ2-1
v_gene: TRBV10-3
abundance: .
d_gene: TRBD2
CDR3nt: TGTGCCATCTCCTCGGCGGGGGGGCCGGGTGAGCAGTTCTTC
CDR3aa: CAISSAGGPGEQFF

j_gene: TRBJ1-6
v_gene: TRBV7-8
abundance: many
d_gene: TRBD1
CDR3nt: TGTGCCAGCAGCTTAGCGACACAGGGGAGGAATAATTCACCCCTCCACTTT
CDR3aa: CASSLATQGRNNSPLHF

j_gene: TRBJ2-1
v_gene: TRBV5-1
abundance: many
d_gene: .
CDR3nt: TGTGCCAGCAGCTCCCGCGGAGGCAATGAGCAGTTCTTC
CDR3aa: CASSSRGGNEQFF

j_gene: TRBJ1-2
v_gene: TRBV7-3
abundance: .
d_gene: .
CDR3nt: TGTGCCAGCACCGTAGGACAGCCGGATGGCTACACCTTC
CDR3aa: CASTVGQPDGYTF

j_gene: TRBJ2-5
v_gene: TRBV7-3
abundance: few
d_gene: .
CDR3nt: TGTGCCAGCAGCCCAGCGGGCCAGGAGGAGACCCAGTACTTC
CDR3aa: CASSPAGQEETQYF

j_gene: TRBJ2-1
v_gene: TRBV6-5
abundance: .
d_gene: .
CDR3nt: TGTGCCAGCAGTTACTCGATCGGTGGGGGGGGCTTATGGAATGAGCAGTTCTTC
CDR3aa: CASSYSIGGGGLWNEQFF

j_gene: TRBJ2-5
v_gene: TRBV6-6
abundance: .
d_gene: .
CDR3nt: TGTGCCAGCAGCCCTTCAGGTAGACAAGAGACCCAGTACTTC
CDR3aa: CASSPSGRQETQYF

j_gene: TRBJ2-5
v_gene: TRBV7-9
abundance: few
d_gene: TRBD1
CDR3nt: TGTGCCAGCAGCTCGACAGGGAGAGGGGGACAAGAGACCCAGTACTTC
CDR3aa: CASSSTGRGGQETQYF

j_gene: TRBJ2-7
v_gene: TRBV6-5
abundance: few
d_gene: TRBD1
CDR3nt: TGTGCCAGCAGTTACTCGGACAGGGGGCGATACGAGCAGTACTTC
CDR3aa: CASSYSDRGRYEQYF

j_gene: TRBJ1-2
v_gene: TRBV12-3/TRBV12-4
abundance: many
d_gene: TRBD1
CDR3nt: TGTGCCAGCAGTTCCCTGACAGGGCACTATGGCTACACCTTC
CDR3aa: CASSSLTGHYGYTF

j_gene: TRBJ2-3
v_gene: TRBV4-3
abundance: .
d_gene: .
CDR3nt: TGCGCCAGCAGCCAAGTCGAGGGGGGGTTGACAGATACGCAGTATTTT
CDR3aa: CASSQVEGGLTDTQYF

j_gene: TRBJ1-1
v_gene: TRBV20-1
abundance: .
d_gene: .
CDR3nt: TGCAGTGCCCGGGAGGGGCGTAACACTGAAGCTTTCTTT
CDR3aa: CSAREGRNTEAFF

j_gene: TRBJ1-1
v_gene: TRBV7-6
abundance: few
d_gene: .
CDR3nt: TGTGCCAGCAGCTTAGAGCTCAGGGGTGGTGTCGCTGAAGCTTTCTTT
CDR3aa: CASSLELRGGVAEAFF

j_gene: TRBJ2-1
v_gene: TRBV6-4
abundance: .
d_gene: .
CDR3nt: TGTGCCAGCAGTGACTCGATCCCCCTTAGGAGGGGGAGTGGTAATGAGCAGTTCTTC
CDR3aa: CASSDSIPLRRGSGNEQFF

j_gene: TRBJ2-3
v_gene: TRBV28
abundance: few
d_gene: TRBD2
CDR3nt: TGTGCCAGCGTCAAGCGGGGGTATAAAGATACGCAGTATTTT
CDR3aa: CASVKRGYKDTQYF

j_gene: TRBJ2-3
v_gene: TRBV28
abundance: many
d_gene: .
CDR3nt: TGTGCCAGCAGTTTCCTATGGGAGCCTGATACGCAGTATTTT
CDR3aa: CASSFLWEPDTQYF

j_gene: TRBJ1-2
v_gene: TRBV7-6
abundance: .
d_gene: .
CDR3nt: TGTGCCAGCAGCTTAGTCGGGGAAGGGCATAATGGCTACACCTTC
CDR3aa: CASSLVGEGHNGYTF

j_gene: TRBJ2-3
v_gene: TRBV12-3/TRBV12-4
abundance: .
d_gene: TRBD1
CDR3nt: TGTGCCAGCAGTCTACGGGACAGCGCAGATACGCAGTATTTT
CDR3aa: CASSLRDSADTQYF

j_gene: TRBJ2-6
v_gene: TRBV11-1
abundance: .
d_gene: TRBD1
CDR3nt: TGTGCCAGCAGCCCCTACCGGGACAGGGAGGCTGGGGCCAACGTCCTGACTTTC
CDR3aa: CASSPYRDREAGANVLTF

j_gene: TRBJ2-7
v_gene: TRBV7-9
abundance: many
d_gene: .
CDR3nt: TGTGCCAGCAGGCCCCAAGGCAGTGACTACGAGCAGTACTTC
CDR3aa: CASRPQGSDYEQYF

j_gene: TRBJ2-3
v_gene: TRBV7-3
abundance: few
d_gene: .
CDR3nt: TGTGCCAGCAGCTTAAAGAATCTCTGGGATACGCAGTATTTT
CDR3aa: CASSLKNLWDTQYF

j_gene: TRBJ2-1
v_gene: TRBV27
abundance: .
d_gene: .
CDR3nt: TGTGCCAGCAGTTTAATGGGGGCTGGTTATGAGCAGTTCTTC
CDR3aa: CASSLMGAGYEQFF

j_gene: TRBJ2-1
v_gene: TRBV24-1
abundance: few
d_gene: .
CDR3nt: TGTGCCACCAGTGATTTGCAGCAGGCCGCGATCCATGAGCAGTTCTTC
CDR3aa: CATSDLQQAAIHEQFF

j_gene: TRBJ2-7
v_gene: TRBV29-1
abundance: .
d_gene: .
CDR3nt: TGCAGCGTTGACGAGGGAAGTAGGAGCTCCTACGAGCAGTACTTC
CDR3aa: CSVDEGSRSSYEQYF

j_gene: TRBJ1-4
v_gene: TRBV2
abundance: .
d_gene: .
CDR3nt: TGTGCCAGCAGTGTTAAGACTAATGAAAAACTGTTTTTT
CDR3aa: CASSVKTNEKLFF

j_gene: TRBJ1-5
v_gene: TRBV6-6
abundance: .
d_gene: .
CDR3nt: TGTGCCAGCAGTCCCAACCGCAGCAATCAGCCCCAGCATTTT
CDR3aa: CASSPNRSNQPQHF

j_gene: TRBJ1-6
v_gene: TRBV7-3
abundance: .
d_gene: .
CDR3nt: TGTGCCAGCAGCTTAATGGGGAGGAGTAATTCACCCCTCCACTTT
CDR3aa: CASSLMGRSNSPLHF

j_gene: TRBJ2-1
v_gene: TRBV28
abundance: few
d_gene: .
CDR3nt: TGTGCCAGCAGTTTAAGGGGGGACACCGACTACAATGAGCAGTTCTTC
CDR3aa: CASSLRGDTDYNEQFF

j_gene: TRBJ2-3
v_gene: TRBV15
abundance: once
d_gene: .
CDR3nt: TGTGCCACCAGCAGGGTCAGTAGCACAGATACGCAGTATTTT
CDR3aa: CATSRVSSTDTQYF

j_gene: TRBJ2-1
v_gene: TRBV5-1
abundance: .
d_gene: TRBD1
CDR3nt: TGCGCCAGCAGCTTACTGACAGGGTACGATGAGCAGTTCTTC
CDR3aa: CASSLLTGYDEQFF

j_gene: TRBJ2-1
v_gene: TRBV29-1
abundance: .
d_gene: .
CDR3nt: TGCAGCGTTGATAACGGGAATGAGCAGTTCTTC
CDR3aa: CSVDNGNEQFF

j_gene: TRBJ2-1
v_gene: TRBV11-3
abundance: .
d_gene: .
CDR3nt: TGTGCCAGCAGCCCATCTAAGGACAGCTACAATGAGCAGTTCTTC
CDR3aa: CASSPSKDSYNEQFF

j_gene: TRBJ1-1
v_gene: TRBV19
abundance: few
d_gene: .
CDR3nt: TGTGCCAGTGGGACATTGAACACTGAAGCTTTCTTT
CDR3aa: CASGTLNTEAFF

j_gene: TRBJ1-1
v_gene: TRBV6-2/TRBV6-3
abundance: .
d_gene: .
CDR3nt: TGTACCAGCAGTTACGAGTGGAACACTGAAGCTTTCTTT
CDR3aa: CTSSYEWNTEAFF

j_gene: TRBJ2-3
v_gene: TRBV10-1
abundance: .
d_gene: TRBD2
CDR3nt: TGCGCCAGCAGGCCTAGCGGGGGGGCGGAAGATACGCAGTATTTT
CDR3aa: CASRPSGGAEDTQYF

j_gene: TRBJ2-1
v_gene: TRBV7-6
abundance: few
d_gene: .
CDR3nt: TGTGCCAGCAGCTTTGGGGGGCACAATGAGCAGTTCTTC
CDR3aa: CASSFGGHNEQFF

j_gene: TRBJ1-1
v_gene: TRBV13
abundance: few
d_gene: .
CDR3nt: TGTGCCAGCTCGGAAAACAGGGAGGGGAACACTGAAGCTTTCTTT
CDR3aa: CASSENREGNTEAFF

j_gene: TRBJ2-1
v_gene: TRBV7-6
abundance: few
d_gene: .
CDR3nt: TGTGCCAGCAGCTTAGTTGGTTGGGACTTAAACAATGAGCAGTTCTTC
CDR3aa: CASSLVGWDLNNEQFF

j_gene: TRBJ1-2
v_gene: TRBV12-3/TRBV12-4
abundance: .
d_gene: TRBD1
CDR3nt: TGTGCCAGCAGTTACCACAGGGGCGGTGTATATGGCTACACCTTC
CDR3aa: CASSYHRGGVYGYTF

j_gene: TRBJ2-5
v_gene: TRBV4-1
abundance: .
d_gene: .
CDR3nt: TGCGCCAGCAGCCAAGAGTGGATGACGGCAGAAGAGACCCAGTACTTC
CDR3aa: CASSQEWMTAEETQYF

j_gene: TRBJ2-1
v_gene: TRBV6-8
abundance: .
d_gene: .
CDR3nt: TGTGCCAGCAGTTACTCGTGGGAGTACAATGAGCAGTTCTTC
CDR3aa: CASSYSWEYNEQFF

j_gene: TRBJ2-7
v_gene: TRBV6-5
abundance: .
d_gene: .
CDR3nt: TGTGCCAGCAGCCCACTTAAGGCCTCGGGACCCTACGAGCAGTACTTC
CDR3aa: CASSPLKASGPYEQYF